The 24 T cell receptor beta chains in this list originate from one sample, sequenced in a study of T cell clonality in common variable immunodeficiency. Their target antigens are unknown. Assay: immunoSEQ multiplex PCR; the TCRdb copy retains only in-frame clones and omits some. Recorded here are about 20,000 clones, none singletons. Study conclusions and caveats: Reportedly, TCR beta sequences from common variable immunodeficiency showed fewer deletions and N-nucleotide insertions.

The sample comprised peripheral blood mononuclear cells. These receptors were collected from a human donor with common variable immunodeficiency.

This clone was recorded at least ten times. The CDR3 extends 3 residues past the end of the read, so its final part is completed from the germline J gene. Other DNA sequences within the sample encode an identical CDR3. The chain combines TRBV11-2 with TRBJ2-1; 10 nucleotides align to TRBD2. CDR3 length: 15 residues. V dropped 2 bases and J dropped 8; count of bases not matched to a gene: 6. Germline values: CDR1 SGHAT, CDR2 FQNNGV. Incomplete CDR3 DNA: TGTGCCAGCAGCTTACGCTTAGCGGGAGGAGATGAG. Its translation is CASSLRLAGGDE. The CDR3 in its entirety is CASSLRLAGGDEQFF.

Comments on this clone: The read terminates 3 residues before the CDR3 end, so the remaining end is supplied by the germline J gene. This chain links TRBV14 with TRBJ2-5; 9 positions agree with TRBD2. Germline lookup yields CDR1 SGHDN and CDR2 FVKESK. The V segment lost 0 bases and the J segment 4 bases; nucleotides outside the gene matches: 9. The CDR3 is 17 residues long. CDR3 DNA (partial): TGTGCCAGCAGCCAAGATCGGCGTCTAGCGGGGCGAGAGACC. Its translation is CASSQDRRLAGRET. The whole CDR3 protein is CASSQDRRLAGRETQYF. Variable domain in full (rest from reference TRBV14 and TRBJ2-5): EAGVTQFPSHSVIEKGQTVTLRCDPISGHDNLYWYRRVMGKEIKFLLHFVKESKQDESGMPNNRFLAERTGGTYSTLKVQPAELEDSGVYFCASSQDRRLAGRETQYFGPGTRLLVL.

This clone was recorded a few times. The DNA ends 3 residues before the CDR3 does, and the rest of the CDR3 is filled in from the germline J gene. This chain links TRBV7-2 with TRBJ2-7, with D perhaps TRBD1 (5 bases). There are 13 residues in the CDR3. Germline V gene sequence: CDR1 SGHTA, CDR2 FQGNSA. The V end lost 3 bases, the J end lost 3 bases, and 9 bases lay between the germline ends. The sequenced CDR3 bases are TGTGCCAGCAGCTTGCAGGGTGGCTACGAG. It encodes CASSLQGGYE. The CDR3 in its entirety is CASSLQGGYEQYF.

On this clone itself: The read falls 3 residues short of the CDR3 end, and the missing part is taken from the germline J gene. V is TRBV7-8 and J is TRBJ2-7; 10 bases line up with TRBD2. The ends lost 6 bases at V and 4 bases at J; junction bases unmatched: 9. The CDR3 length is 15 residues. Germline CDR1 reads SGHVS; CDR2 reads FQNEAQ. CDR3 bases read: TGTGCCAGCAGTCCCAGTAGCGGGAGGATTTACGAG. It translates to CASSPSSGRIYE. From start to end, the CDR3 is CASSPSSGRIYEQYF.

In regard to this clone: The read terminates 3 residues ahead of where the CDR3 ends, so the germline J gene completes it. The V gene is TRBV2, the J gene TRBJ1-5; D not resolved. The CDR3 has 15 residues. Germline-derived CDR1 and CDR2 are SNHLY and FYNNEI. V lost 4 bases to trimming and J lost 6 bases, with 16 bases between them. The CDR3 loop reads CASSVMAGSGQPQHF. CDR3 bases read: TGTGCCAGCAGTGTAATGGCAGGTTCTGGTCAGCCC. Full variable domain (rest looked up from reference TRBV2 and TRBJ1-5): EPEVTQTPSHQVTQMGQEVILRCVPISNHLYFYWYRQILGQKVEFLVSFYNNEISEKSEIFDDQFSVERPDGSNFTLKIRSTKLEDSAMYFCASSVMAGSGQPQHFGDGTRLSIL.

This clone was counted between two and nine times. The read ends 3 residues shy of where the CDR3 ends; the end is completed using the germline J gene. The chain has TRBV7-8 and TRBJ2-7; a possible D gene is TRBD1 (7 bases). The germline V gene has CDR1 SGHVS and CDR2 FQNEAQ. Trimming removed 3 bases from V and 1 base from J, with 22 bases in between. The CDR3 length is 18 residues. The sequenced part of the CDR3 DNA is TGTGCCAGCAGCTTTAACGGCCGGAGGGGGCGCGGTTCCTACGAG. Translation: CASSFNGRRGRGSYE. The whole CDR3 protein reads CASSFNGRRGRGSYEQYF.

The table lists this clone with a few counts. The read halts 3 residues ahead of the CDR3 end, with the missing end drawn from the germline J gene. The chain employs TRBV6-4 and TRBJ2-5, with 9 bases aligning to TRBD1. The CDR3 has 15 residues. Germline V CDR1 and CDR2: MRHNA, SNTAGT. Losses at the gene ends were 2 bases for V and 4 bases for J; bases not matched to a gene: 5. The CDR3 bases that were read are TGTGCCAGCAGTGACGAGGACAGGGGTGGAGAGACC. Its protein is CASSDEDRGGET. The full CDR3 protein reads CASSDEDRGGETQYF.

Comments on this clone: The read ends 3 residues shy of where the CDR3 ends; the end is completed using the germline J gene. V is TRBV18 and J is TRBJ2-2; 8 nucleotides match TRBD1. From germline, CDR1 is KGHSH and CDR2 LQKENI. This CDR3 comprises 14 residues. V lost 4 bases and J lost 7; bases outside the gene matches: 5. Here the CDR3 reads CASSQQGVNGELFF. The DNA read from the CDR3 is TGTGCCAGCTCACAACAGGGGGTGAACGGGGAG.

Of note for this clone: The read halts 3 residues ahead of the CDR3 end, with the missing end drawn from the germline J gene. The J gene is TRBJ2-3, the V gene TRBV2; TRBD2 aligns across 11 bases. The CDR3 is 16 amino acids. CDR1 and CDR2 from the germline V gene are SNHLY and FYNNEI. V shed 7 bases, J shed 3 bases, and the junction held 9 bases outside the gene matches. CDR3: CASTTVGLAGTDTQYF. CDR3 DNA (partial): TGTGCCAGCACCACTGTAGGACTAGCGGGTACAGATACG.

This clone was counted between two and nine times. The read ends 3 residues shy of where the CDR3 ends; the end is completed using the germline J gene. This chain connects TRBV2 to TRBJ1-1; 9 positions agree with TRBD1. Germline trimming cut 4 bases from V and 1 base from J; bases unmatched to any gene: 4. The CDR3 spans 15 residues. Germline V gene data show CDR1 as SNHLY and CDR2 as FYNNEI. Partial CDR3 DNA: TGTGCCAGCAGTGCCCCGGGACAGGGGAACACTGAA. Residues: CASSAPGQGNTE. The whole CDR3 sequence reads CASSAPGQGNTEAFF.

In its sample, this clone is medium-sized. The CDR3 extends 3 residues past the end of the read, so its final part is completed from the germline J gene. The gene calls are TRBV29-1 and TRBJ2-1, with TRBD1 matching over 7 bases. CDR3 length equals 15 residues. Unmatched junction bases numbered 12, after V lost 4 bases and J lost 6 bases. CDR1 SQVTM and CDR2 ANQGSEA come from the germline V gene. CDR3 loop: CSVGAPQGWGNEQFF. The DNA read from the CDR3 is TGCAGCGTTGGTGCCCCACAGGGGTGGGGCAATGAG.

This clone was detected a few times. The read gets to within 3 residues of the CDR3 end, and the germline J gene fills in the rest. This chain joins TRBV18 and TRBJ1-1; D might be TRBD1 (6 bases). V shed 3 bases and J shed 4 bases, with 12 bases lying between them. The CDR3 length is 14 residues. The germline CDR1 and CDR2 sequences are KGHSH and LQKENI. The CDR3 region is CASSPYRDTTEAFF. CDR3 bases read: TGTGCCAGCTCACCCTACCGGGACACCACTGAA.

This clone was seen ten or more times. The read ends 3 residues before the CDR3 terminus; that terminus is restored from the germline J gene. The chain links TRBV18 to TRBJ2-6; 10 bases align to TRBD1. The trim removed 2 bases at V and 2 bases at J, leaving 0 bases unmatched. The CDR3 is 16 amino acids. The V gene's germline CDR1 is KGHSH and CDR2 LQKENI. Incomplete CDR3 DNA: TGTGCCAGCTCACCAGGACAGGGGGCTGGGGCCAACGTC. This codes for CASSPGQGAGANV. The CDR3 in full is CASSPGQGAGANVLTF.

This clone has more than one count but fewer than ten. The sequenced fragment ends 3 residues before the CDR3 boundary, so the rest is inferred from the germline J gene. This chain uses TRBV10-3 with TRBJ2-5, with a possible D match to TRBD2 (6 bases). The germline CDR1 and CDR2 sequences are ENHRY and SYGVKD. The ends were cut back, 6 bases at V and 2 bases at J, with 13 bases in the middle. The CDR3 runs 14 residues. CDR3 region: CAISPTSIQETQYF. Incomplete CDR3 DNA: TGTGCCATCAGCCCGACTAGTATTCAAGAGACC.

This clone was detected a few times. Read coverage stops 3 residues before the CDR3 terminus; the germline J gene supplies the remainder. The chain recombines TRBV19 with TRBJ1-1; 7 nucleotides line up with TRBD1. This CDR3 has 13 amino acids. Germline values: CDR1 LNHDA, CDR2 SQIVND (reference sequence). With V trimmed by 6 bases and J by 4 bases, 5 bases remained unmatched. Partial CDR3 DNA: TGTGCCAGTAGCAGACAGGGAATCACTGAA. Its protein is CASSRQGITE. The CDR3 as a whole reads CASSRQGITEAFF.

There are many counts of this clone. With the read ending 3 residues before the CDR3 end, the germline J gene is used to fill in that end. The chain is built from TRBV14 and TRBJ1-1; D is perhaps TRBD1 (5 bases). Trimming pared 2 bases from V and 0 bases from J, leaving 7 bases between. The germline CDR1 and CDR2 sequences are SGHDN and FVKESK. The length of the CDR3 is 14 residues. The covered CDR3 bases are TGTGCCAGCAGCCAACCAGGGATGAACACTGAA. As protein: CASSQPGMNTE. The full CDR3 protein reads CASSQPGMNTEAFF.

There are a few counts of this clone. The CDR3 is cut off 3 residues early in the read; its end comes from the germline J gene. The genes are TRBV19 and TRBJ1-1; 7 nucleotides line up with TRBD1. V lost 1 base, J lost 2 bases, and 7 bases stayed unmatched. CDR1 and CDR2 (germline): LNHDA, SQIVND (reference sequence). CDR3 length: 16 amino acids. The CDR3 is CASSIAWKGANTEAFF. Partial CDR3 DNA: TGTGCCAGTAGTATAGCATGGAAGGGGGCTAACACTGAA. The variable domain in full, completed from reference TRBV19 and TRBJ1-1, reads DGGITQSPKYLFRKEGQNVTLSCEQNLNHDAMYWYRQDPGQGLRLIYYSQIVNDFQKGDIAEGYSVSREKKESFPLTVTSAQKNPTAFYLCASSIAWKGANTEAFFGQGTRLTVV.

Points on this clone: The read terminates 3 residues ahead of where the CDR3 ends, so the germline J gene completes it. The chain carries TRBV2 and TRBJ1-5; 7 nucleotides agree with TRBD1. Germline trimming cut 5 bases from V and 3 bases from J; bases unmatched to any gene: 10. Germline assignment: CDR1 SNHLY and CDR2 FYNNEI. The CDR3 consists of 16 residues. The CDR3 is CASSQKGAGPNQPQHF. CDR3 bases read: TGTGCCAGCAGTCAAAAGGGGGCTGGCCCCAATCAGCCC.

The part of the CDR3 DNA that was read is TGTGCCAGCAGGGACGGGGGGGGACCCTTTCCTTTAGAA. As protein: CASRDGGGPFPLE. The complete CDR3 reads CASRDGGGPFPLELFF. V gene TRBV2 combines with J gene TRBJ1-4; D may be TRBD1 (5 bases). The sequence runs out 3 residues before the end of the CDR3; the remainder is reconstructed from the germline J gene. Per germline, CDR1 SNHLY and CDR2 FYNNEI. CDR3 length equals 16 residues.

This clone was observed at least ten times. Coverage ceases 3 residues before the CDR3 finishes, and the germline J gene fills in the end. This chain links TRBV28 with TRBJ2-7; TRBD1 aligns across 8 bases. J was trimmed by 4 bases and V by 6 bases; bases with no gene match: 11. This CDR3 has 15 residues. Germline loops: CDR1 MDHEN, CDR2 SYDVKM. The CDR3 reads CASSDWSGGRYEQYF. Partial CDR3 DNA: TGTGCCAGCAGCGACTGGTCAGGGGGCAGGTACGAG.

CDR3 sequence: CASSISRGPNEQFF. Incomplete CDR3 DNA: TGTGCCAGTAGTATATCGCGGGGGCCCAATGAG. This chain joins TRBV19 and TRBJ2-1; maybe TRBD2 (7 bases). The read ends 3 residues early relative to the CDR3; the germline J gene fills the gap. V was trimmed by 2 bases and J by 6 bases, leaving 11 bases between them. Germline CDR1 LNHDA, CDR2 SQIVND (reference sequence). The CDR3 is 14 residues long.

In its sample, this clone was seen many times. With the read ending 3 residues before the CDR3 end, the germline J gene is used to fill in that end. The chain combines TRBV20-1 with TRBJ1-6; D may be TRBD1 (6 bases). The CDR3 is 15 amino acids. Between the trimmed V and J ends, which lost 6 bases and 6 bases, there was a span of 18 bases. Germline loops: CDR1 DFQATT, CDR2 SNEGSKA (reference sequence). Incomplete CDR3 DNA: TGCAGTGCCCCGGTGGGGGGGGCGGGTAATTCACCC. Its translation: CSAPVGGAGNSP. In full, the CDR3 reads CSAPVGGAGNSPLHF.

At least ten counts were recorded for this clone. With the read ending 3 residues before the CDR3 end, the germline J gene is used to fill in that end. The rearrangement uses TRBV7-9 and TRBJ2-7; 9 bases agree with TRBD2. J gave up 4 bases and V 5 bases, and 9 bases lay outside the gene matches. This CDR3 has 15 residues. The germline V gene encodes CDR1 SEHNR and CDR2 FQNEAQ (reference sequence). The CDR3 loop is CASSKPGLAFYEQYF. CDR3 DNA, as far as it was read: TGTGCCAGCAGCAAACCGGGACTAGCATTTTACGAG.

This clone was counted a few times. The sequenced fragment ends 3 residues before the CDR3 boundary, so the rest is inferred from the germline J gene. V usage is TRBV7-2 and J usage is TRBJ1-1; tentatively, D is TRBD1 (6 bases). This CDR3 is built from 15 residues. Between the trimmed V and J ends, which lost 5 bases and 0 bases, there was a span of 13 bases. Germline V gene lookup returns CDR1 SGHTA and CDR2 FQGNSA. The covered CDR3 bases are TGTGCCAGCAGCATACAGGGTCATATGAACACTGAA. Its translation is CASSIQGHMNTE. The full CDR3 reads CASSIQGHMNTEAFF.